This T cell receptor (beta chain) was captured in a study of blood T cell repertoires in COVID-19. Across the whole study: Spain, Italy and the United States supplied samples that represented acute and convalescent COVID-19. Sample material is recorded as cDNA or gDNA derived from T cells, B-cell-depleted T cells, or PBMCs.

As handled by the study authors: Scientists estimated how many nucleated cells there were by amplifying reference gene primers. The data were produced by immunoSEQ multiplex PCR, yet TCRdb's version contains in-frame clones alone and is incomplete. The DNA was the basis for D and trimming; V, J and clone size are from that table. The sample consists of a few hundred thousand clones, about 85% of them appearing once. Trimming at V came to 2 bases and at J to 0 bases, leaving 13 bases not matched to a gene. The germline V gene encodes CDR1 SGHRS and CDR2 YFSETQ. CDR3 length equals 19 residues. The material sequenced was peripheral blood. J is TRBJ2-7 and V is TRBV5-1; 11 nucleotides line up with TRBD2. The sequence derives from a young woman with acute or convalescent COVID-19. CDR3: CASSFFPNGLAGVSYEQYF. The CDR3 DNA follows: TGCGCCAGCAGCTTTTTCCCAAATGGACTAGCGGGCGTCTCCTACGAGCAGTACTTC. Using reference TRBV5-1 and TRBJ2-7 for the parts outside the CDR3, the full variable domain is KAGVTQTPRYLIKTRGQQVTLSCSPISGHRSVSWYQQTPGQGLQFLFEYFSETQRNKGNFPGRFSGRQFSNSRSEMNVSTLELGDSALYLCASSFFPNGLAGVSYEQYFGPGTRLTVT.